The entry below describes one TCR beta chain. The data derive from a study of beta chain features in type 1 diabetes. The study reverse transcribed the entire isolated RNA, so it sequenced expressed TCRB transcripts. Only in-frame clones appear in the TCRdb table, and some are missing; sequencing was by immunoSEQ multiplex PCR. The profile shows about 900,000 clones, about 17% of them singletons. The specimen was naive CD4+ T cells from blood. The sequence derives from a young woman in good health.

The CDR3 DNA is TGTGCCAGCAGCCACGTAACAGGCCTCTTCTACAATGAGCAGTTCTTC. This encodes CASSHVTGLFYNEQFF. The chain links TRBV21-1 to TRBJ2-1; TRBD1, the table's D call, lacks a check against the DNA. TRBV21-1 is annotated as a pseudogene. The CDR3 loop spans 16 amino acids.